This TCR beta chain is from a study of Ad26.COV2.S vaccination and SARS-CoV-2 variants. Study in general: Of the COV1001 trial arms, the Ad26.COV2.S arm included the donor. Ad26.COV2.S given intramuscularly, once or twice 56 days apart.

Study-wide results and limits: The TCR breadth and depth analyses may have understated or missed part of the total T cell responses.

The protocol was immunoSEQ multiplex PCR, while the TCRdb copy is restricted to in-frame clones and leaves out a portion. Of about 250,000 clones listed, over 75% are singletons. Treatment reported: some 20 received Ad26.COV2.S at low or high dose, single or two shots; about 5 received placebo; per-sample allocation not given. After the first vaccine or placebo injection, samples were drawn on day 63. An Ad26 vector expressing Wuhan-strain SARS-CoV-2 spike constituted the vaccine. The sample holds one count of this clone. Its antigen remains unknown. The CDR3 length is 14 residues. Germline CDR1 SEHNR, CDR2 FQNEAQ (reference sequence). Trimming removed 3 bases from V and 5 bases from J, with 13 bases in between.

The receptor comes from a person aged 18-65 years who received the Ad26.COV2.S COVID-19 vaccine or a placebo. The chain uses TRBV7-9 and TRBJ1-1; D ambiguous. This material consisted of peripheral blood, taken in a trial of Ad26.COV2.S vaccine versus placebo. CDR3 residues: CASSFFGSGTEAFF. The CDR3 DNA reads as TGTGCCAGCAGCTTTTTCGGAAGTGGAACTGAAGCTTTCTTT. The full variable domain, its missing parts supplied by reference TRBV7-9 and TRBJ1-1, is DTGVSQNPRHKITKRGQNVTFRCDPISEHNRLYWYRQTLGQGPEFLTYFQNEAQLEKSRLLSDRFSAERPKGSFSTLEIQRTEQGDSAMYLCASSFFGSGTEAFFGQGTRLTVV.